This T cell receptor beta chain derives from a study of blood T cell repertoires in COVID-19. Profiling relied on immunoSEQ multiplex PCR, and the TCRdb table lists in-frame clones only, not all of them. The profile covers 50,000 to 60,000 clones, with approximately 82% appearing a single time and about 6% taken by the ten largest. Deletions cut 0 bases from V and 6 bases from J, with 9 bases between. The CDR3 loop spans 13 amino acids. Germline assignment: CDR1 GTSNPN and CDR2 SVGIG (reference sequence). The chain couples TRBV30 to TRBJ2-1; a possible D gene is TRBD2 (5 bases). The receptor was isolated from a human donor in a cohort sampled during active or convalescent COVID-19. Sequenced input: peripheral blood. CDR3 in DNA: TGTGCCTGGAGTGTCCGGACTTTCAATGAGCAGTTCTTC. This gives the protein CAWSVRTFNEQFF.